This T cell receptor (beta chain) was identified in a study of identical twins. Points from the study as a whole: Abundant beta clonotypes from cord blood had fewer insertions, unlike memory repertoires, which showed none.

Unique molecular identifiers were present on the cDNA, which also gained a universal primer site by template switching. MiXCR, applied by TCRdb to the 5' RACE reads, yields one record per CDR3 protein. Among about 530,000 distinct CDR3 sequences listed, approximately 14% were seen once. This clonotype was seen only a few times. The antigen is undetermined. The sample was also linked to a second study, of yellow fever vaccine responses in identical twins.

The specimen sequenced was CD4+ T cells sorted from blood. This sequence originates from a young woman in good health.

CDR3 bases: TGTGCCAGCAGCTCTACCCCGGGACTAGTCGAAGATGAGCAGTTCTTC. Protein product: CASSSTPGLVEDEQFF. The chain links TRBV7-8 to TRBJ2-1; TRBD2 matches 8 bases. The CDR3 length is 16 residues. CDR1 SGHVS and CDR2 FQNEAQ come from the germline V gene. With 4 bases clipped from V and 8 bases from J, the junction kept 13 bases outside the gene matches.